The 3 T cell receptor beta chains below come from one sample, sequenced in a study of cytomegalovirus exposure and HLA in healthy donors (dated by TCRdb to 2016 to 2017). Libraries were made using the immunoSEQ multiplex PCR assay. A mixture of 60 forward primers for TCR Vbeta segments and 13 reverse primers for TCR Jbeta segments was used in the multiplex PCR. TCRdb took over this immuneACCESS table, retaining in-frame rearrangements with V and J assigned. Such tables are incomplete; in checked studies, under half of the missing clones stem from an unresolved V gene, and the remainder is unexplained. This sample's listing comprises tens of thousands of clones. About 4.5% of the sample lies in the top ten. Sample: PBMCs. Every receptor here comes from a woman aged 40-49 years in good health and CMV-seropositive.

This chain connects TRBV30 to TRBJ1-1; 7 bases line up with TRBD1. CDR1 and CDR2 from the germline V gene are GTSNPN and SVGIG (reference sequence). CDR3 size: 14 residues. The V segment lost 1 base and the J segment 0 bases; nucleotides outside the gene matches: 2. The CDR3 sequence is CAWSETGLNTEAFF. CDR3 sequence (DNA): TGTGCCTGGAGTGAGACAGGGCTGAACACTGAAGCTTTCTTT.

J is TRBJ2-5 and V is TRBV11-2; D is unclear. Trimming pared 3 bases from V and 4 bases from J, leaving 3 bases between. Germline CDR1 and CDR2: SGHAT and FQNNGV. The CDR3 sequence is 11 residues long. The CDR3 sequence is CASSLRETQYF. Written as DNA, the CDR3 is TGTGCCAGCAGCTTGAGAGAGACCCAGTACTTC.

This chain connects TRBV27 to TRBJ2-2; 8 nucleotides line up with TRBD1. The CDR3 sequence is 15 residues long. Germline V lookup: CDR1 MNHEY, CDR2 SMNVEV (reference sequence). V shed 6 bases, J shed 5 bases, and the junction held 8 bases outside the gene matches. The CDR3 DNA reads TGTGCCAGCAGGCCTGAGACAGGGGTGACCGGGGAGCTGTTTTTT. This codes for CASRPETGVTGELFF.